The source of this T cell receptor (beta chain) is a study of breast tumors, draining lymph nodes, adjacent tissues. Findings of the study overall: That most tumor T cells come from lymph nodes remained unproven. Compared with basal-like, luminal-like tumors shared significantly more repertoire with nontumor tissue. Compared with lymph nodes, tumors were less diverse; compared with nontumor tissue, more.

From the multiplex PCR reads, TCRdb called clonotypes with MiXCR, one entry per CDR3 protein. The table has 100,000 to 150,000 distinct CDR3 sequences, around 20% seen once. This clonotype was found many times. Its antigen is still unknown. The germline V gene encodes CDR1 LGHNA and CDR2 YNFKEQ. There are 19 residues in the CDR3. V lost 0 bases to trimming and J lost 8 bases; unmatched junction nucleotides: 20. The lymph nodes were axillary draining lymph nodes from breast cancer patients. The chain carries TRBV4-2 and TRBJ1-2; the match to TRBD1 covers 8 bases. This sequence originates from a female donor with breast cancer. Some clones in this sample may be carry-over from other donors' samples. Sequencing was performed on axillary lymph node tissue. CDR3 coding DNA: TGTGCCAGCAGCCAAGATATGAGAGGACAGGGCTTAGTACGGGGCGGCTACACCTTC. As protein: CASSQDMRGQGLVRGGYTF.